This paragraph covers one T cell receptor (beta chain) sequence. Its target is unknown. Naive CD8 cells, CD45RO-negative and positively selected for CCR7, excluded terminally differentiated effector memory CD45RA+ cells. Germline CDR1 is SGHAT and CDR2 is FQNNGV. V was trimmed by 3 bases and J by 1 base, leaving 12 bases between them. CDR3 length: 15 amino acids. These data originate in a study of shared clonotypes between healthy human individuals. Study-level results: All-four-donor shared clonotypes had higher generation probabilities than non-shared clonotypes did. Generally, estimated richness proved larger in naive subsets than it did in memory subsets.

Original data processing: From ImmunoSEQ came sequences covering only the junction and carrying no quality scores, so filtering differed. Repertoires were generated with immunoSEQ multiplex PCR, while TCRdb's copy carries only in-frame clones and drops some. V, J and clone size are those of that table, while D and trimming were read from the DNA. The sample has 800,000 to 950,000 clones, roughly 96% seen once. This chain joins TRBV11-2 and TRBJ1-1; possibly TRBD1 for D (5 bases). This receptor was obtained from a man younger than 45 in good health. The sample was naive CD8+ T cells sorted from blood. In DNA form, the CDR3 reads TGTGCCAGCAGCTTTCCGACAGCGAGGAACACTGAAGCTTTCTTT. It translates to CASSFPTARNTEAFF.